This TCR beta chain was captured by sequencing in a study of shared clonotypes between healthy human individuals. The CDR3 contains 18 residues. Germline values: CDR1 SGHKS, CDR2 YYEKEE (reference sequence). Trimming took 3 bases from V and 6 from J; bases not matched to a gene: 15. It was 150 to 200 ng DNA, about 30,000 T cell genomes, that sorted-subset replicate PCRs used. Sequencing used immunoSEQ multiplex PCR; TCRdb keeps in-frame clones, though not all of them. The repertoire holds over 2 million clones, with 85% to 95% as singletons. The chain uses TRBV5-5 and TRBJ2-3; 11 bases are a match to TRBD1. The sequenced sample consisted of naive CD4+ T cells sorted from blood. The subset was: CD45RA+ positively selected. The origin of this receptor is a man younger than 35 in good health. This CDR3 is CASSSEGQGARSLDTQYF. The CDR3 DNA sequence: TGTGCCAGCAGCTCGGAAGGACAGGGGGCACGGAGTTTGGATACGCAGTATTTT.